This TCR beta chain stems from a study of T cell repertoires in cytomegalovirus infection. Overall study results and limits: Accumulated public TCR beta family frequency recognized individuals carrying CMV together with the relevant HLA. Dominating the ex vivo response were HLA-C-restricted CMV-specific TCR beta clonotypes.

From the reads, TCRdb called clonotypes with MiXCR, one entry per CDR3 protein. The profile shows tens of thousands of distinct CDR3 sequences, over 3.5% of them singletons. This clonotype was seen many times. The antigen is not known. This CDR3 has 15 residues. The V segment lost 8 bases and the J segment 0 bases; nucleotides outside the gene matches: 1. CDR1 and CDR2 (germline): LNHDA, SQIVND (reference sequence). The sequence was collected from a human donor in good health (CMV status not recorded). Some clones in this sample may be carry-over from other donors' samples. Specimen: PBMCs. The V and J genes are TRBV19 and TRBJ2-5; 15 positions agree with TRBD2. CDR3 sequence: CASGTSGRNQETQYF. The CDR3 nucleotides are TGTGCCAGTGGGACTAGCGGGAGGAACCAAGAGACCCAGTACTTC.